The 6 T cell receptor beta chains in this list originate from one sample, sequenced in a study of cytomegalovirus exposure and HLA in healthy donors. The study ran its PCR with 60 Vbeta and 13 Jbeta primers. Only in-frame clones appear in the TCRdb table, and some are missing; sequencing was by immunoSEQ multiplex PCR. The sample yields 130,000 or so clones, approximately 72% seen once. Sequenced sample: PBMCs. The receptors here all came from a woman in her sixties in good health and CMV-seronegative.

The V gene is TRBV19, the J gene TRBJ2-3; 9 bases map to TRBD2. Looked up from germline, CDR1 is LNHDA and CDR2 is SQIVND (reference sequence). There are 15 residues in the CDR3. With V trimmed by 7 bases and J by 6 bases, 11 bases remained unmatched. CDR3 protein: CASTLSGGPPDTQYF. CDR3 nucleotides: TGTGCCAGTACTCTTAGCGGGGGCCCCCCCGATACGCAGTATTTT.

The chain carries TRBV4-2 and TRBJ2-3; TRBD2 matches 8 bases. Germline trimming cut 1 base from V and 6 bases from J; bases unmatched to any gene: 9. This CDR3 has 16 residues. The germline V gene has CDR1 LGHNA and CDR2 YNFKEQ. The CDR3 DNA reads TGTGCCAGCAGCCAAGGGGCGGGGGGCCCCAGGGATACGCAGTATTTT. This translates into CASSQGAGGPRDTQYF.

The chain links TRBV5-1 to TRBJ1-2, with 8 bases identical to TRBD1. Germline CDR1 SGHRS, CDR2 YFSETQ. CDR3 length: 14 residues. V lost 3 bases, J lost 3 bases, and 4 bases stayed unmatched. This CDR3 is CASSSSTGDYGYTF. Written as DNA, the CDR3 is TGCGCCAGCAGCTCTTCGACAGGGGACTATGGCTACACCTTC.

V is TRBV6-5 and J is TRBJ1-1, with 10 bases lining up with TRBD1. From germline, CDR1 is MNHEY and CDR2 SVGAGI. This CDR3 has 15 amino acids. Trimming took 6 bases from V and 3 from J; bases not matched to a gene: 7. Here the CDR3 reads CASSLDRGQDTEAFF. CDR3 nucleotides: TGTGCCAGCAGCCTTGACAGGGGGCAGGACACTGAAGCTTTCTTT.

J is TRBJ2-3 and V is TRBV6-1, with 15 bases lining up with TRBD2. Germline V gene sequence: CDR1 MNHNS, CDR2 SASEGT. There are 19 residues in the CDR3. J was trimmed by 1 base and V by 4 bases; bases with no gene match: 9. CDR3 coding DNA: TGTGCCAGCAGTGGGCGGACTAGCGGGAGGGCCCGGGGCACAGATACGCAGTATTTT. Translated, it gives CASSGRTSGRARGTDTQYF.

The rearrangement links TRBV25-1 to TRBJ2-1; 10 bases map to TRBD2. Germline loops: CDR1 MGHDK, CDR2 SYGVNS. The CDR3 spans 16 residues. Trimming cost V 5 bases and J 4 bases; bases outside gene matches: 8. CDR3 sequence: CASSPLAGVGYNEQFF. In nucleotides, the CDR3 is TGTGCCAGCAGTCCGCTAGCGGGGGTGGGTTACAATGAGCAGTTCTTC.